A single sample gave rise to the 15 T cell receptor beta chains below, sequenced in a study of T cells in localized non-small cell lung cancer. Generated by immunoSEQ multiplex PCR, the TCRdb table keeps only in-frame clones and is missing some. Of around 24,000 clones listed, around 90% are singletons. The material was peripheral blood, obtained before any cancer treatment. All receptors come from a man aged 40 to 70 with stage I squamous cell lung carcinoma.

The chain is built from TRBV19 and TRBJ2-3; 10 bases match TRBD2. CDR1 and CDR2 (germline): LNHDA, SQIVND (reference sequence). The CDR3 extends over 15 amino acids. The trim removed 5 bases at V and 1 base at J, leaving 3 bases unmatched. CDR3 sequence: CASSLSGGRTDTQYF. In nucleotides, the CDR3 is TGTGCCAGTAGTCTTAGCGGGGGGCGCACAGATACGCAGTATTTT.

This rearrangement joins TRBV7-9 to TRBJ1-2, with 10 bases lining up with TRBD1. Germline lookup yields CDR1 SEHNR and CDR2 FQNEAQ (reference sequence). J lost 5 bases, V lost 5 bases, and 5 bases had no gene match. This CDR3 region has 14 residues. The CDR3 loop reads CASSVGDRGYGYTF. Here the CDR3 DNA reads TGTGCCAGCAGCGTCGGGGACAGGGGATATGGCTACACCTTC.

The chain is built from TRBV27 and TRBJ2-3; the match to TRBD2 covers 7 bases. V trimming: 6 bases; J trimming: 4 bases; junction bases outside the gene matches: 10. Germline CDR1 is MNHEY and CDR2 is SMNVEV (reference sequence). There are 15 residues in the CDR3. The CDR3 loop reads CASSRAPGLADTQYF. CDR3 nucleotides: TGTGCCAGCAGCCGAGCCCCAGGACTAGCAGATACGCAGTATTTT.

The chain joins TRBV7-2 to TRBJ2-3; the D gene is possibly TRBD2 (5 bases). This CDR3 is 14 amino acids long. The germline V gene encodes CDR1 SGHTA and CDR2 FQGNSA. Trimming pared 5 bases from V and 2 bases from J, leaving 11 bases between. CDR3 loop: CASSRTSFTDTQYF. CDR3 nucleotides: TGTGCCAGCAGCCGGACTTCTTTCACAGATACGCAGTATTTT.

The J gene is TRBJ2-7, the V gene TRBV7-2; D gene uncertain. The CDR3 totals 13 residues. Germline CDR1 SGHTA, CDR2 FQGNSA. Trimming left V 1 base short and J 6 bases short, with 10 bases between. CDR3 sequence: CASSLVGSAEQYF. The CDR3 bases are TGTGCCAGCAGCTTAGTAGGTTCGGCCGAGCAGTACTTC. Full variable domain (outside the CDR3, taken from reference TRBV7-2 and TRBJ2-7): GAGVSQSPSNKVTEKGKDVELRCDPISGHTALYWYRQSLGQGLEFLIYFQGNSAPDKSGLPSDRFSAERTGGSVSTLTIQRTQQEDSAVYLCASSLVGSAEQYFGPGTRLTVT.

The chain has TRBV2 and TRBJ2-2; D ambiguous. In germline, CDR1 is SNHLY, CDR2 FYNNEI. Trimming took off 2 bases at V and 1 base at J, with 8 bases between the two ends. The CDR3 is made up of 15 amino acids. The CDR3 here is CASSEFGVNTGELFF. The CDR3 DNA sequence: TGTGCCAGCAGTGAATTCGGTGTGAACACCGGGGAGCTGTTTTTT.

The chain recombines TRBV7-2 with TRBJ1-4; the D is unclear. The CDR3 is 12 residues long. The V gene's germline CDR1 is SGHTA and CDR2 FQGNSA. Trimming pared 1 base from V and 8 bases from J, leaving 5 bases between. This CDR3 is CASSLGGEKLFF. For the CDR3, the DNA is TGTGCCAGCAGCTTAGGGGGAGAAAAACTGTTTTTT.

This clone turned up a few times. V usage is TRBV6-6 and J usage is TRBJ1-2, with D tentatively TRBD1 (5 bases). CDR1 MNHNY and CDR2 SVGAGI come from the germline V gene (reference sequence). There are 14 residues in the CDR3. V gave up 7 bases and J gave up 1 base, with 13 bases separating them. Here the CDR3 DNA reads TGTGCCAGCACTGGGGCAGGGATTAACTATGGCTACACCTTC. This sequence encodes CASTGAGINYGYTF.

This chain connects TRBV15 to TRBJ1-2; 9 bases fit TRBD1. The V segment lost 1 base and the J segment 8 bases; nucleotides outside the gene matches: 8. CDR1 is LNHNV and CDR2 is YYDKDF in the germline V gene (reference sequence). This CDR3 comprises 15 residues. CDR3 region: CATSRAGQGSGGYTF. Written as DNA, the CDR3 is TGTGCCACCAGCAGAGCAGGACAGGGGTCAGGCGGCTACACCTTC.

The rearrangement links TRBV28 to TRBJ1-6, with D unclear. V gave up 0 bases and J gave up 7 bases, with 13 bases separating them. CDR3 length equals 16 residues. Germline V lookup: CDR1 MDHEN, CDR2 SYDVKM. The CDR3 protein is CASSLWQRSENSPLHF. For the CDR3, the DNA is TGTGCCAGCAGTTTATGGCAGAGATCAGAAAATTCACCCCTCCACTTT.

V and J are TRBV27 and TRBJ1-5; possible D gene TRBD1, 6 bases. CDR1 is MNHEY, CDR2 SMNVEV, per germline (reference sequence). The CDR3 loop spans 13 amino acids. Trimming removed 5 bases from V and 6 bases from J, with 11 bases in between. In DNA, the CDR3 is TGTGCCAGCAGTAATTCAGGGGCTCAGCCCCAGCATTTT. Protein: CASSNSGAQPQHF.

Written as DNA, the CDR3 is TGTGCCAGCAGCTTGGATAGCGGGGTTCGGGAAAAACTGTTTTTT. It encodes CASSLDSGVREKLFF. The chain links TRBV5-4 to TRBJ1-4; D gene uncertain. V was pared by 0 bases and J by 8 bases, with 14 bases between. CDR3 size: 15 residues. Germline CDR1 is SGHNT and CDR2 is YYREEE (reference sequence).

The chain employs TRBV27 and TRBJ2-7; D not resolved. The V end was cut by 0 bases, the J end by 0 bases, with 12 bases between. The CDR3 totals 16 residues. The V gene's germline CDR1 is MNHEY and CDR2 SMNVEV (reference sequence). The CDR3 nucleotides are TGTGCCAGCAGTTTATCCCCAGGATATAGCTCCTACGAGCAGTACTTC. This gives the protein CASSLSPGYSSYEQYF.

The chain carries TRBV15 and TRBJ2-1, with 10 bases that match TRBD2. CDR1 is LNHNV, CDR2 YYDKDF, per germline (reference sequence). Trimming took 0 bases from V and 7 from J; bases not matched to a gene: 3. The CDR3 is 15 residues long. The CDR3 coding sequence is TGTGCCACCAGCAGAGAAACTAGCGGGGCTAATGAGCAGTTCTTC. This sequence encodes CATSRETSGANEQFF.

This clone came up once. The genes are TRBV7-2 and TRBJ1-2, with a weak D call TRBD1 (6 bases). CDR1 and CDR2 from the germline V gene are SGHTA and FQGNSA. The CDR3 runs to 13 residues. V gave up 6 bases and J gave up 1 base, with 9 bases separating them. CDR3 nucleotides: TGTGCCAGCAGTCAGGACAGTAACTATGGCTACACCTTC. It translates to CASSQDSNYGYTF.